The 32 T cell receptor beta chains listed next were all sequenced from one sample in a study of blood T cell repertoires in COVID-19. Some clones are missing from TCRdb's copy, which holds only in-frame ones; the method was immunoSEQ multiplex PCR. The table shows 190,000 or so clones, with about 77% occurring only once. The sample taken for sequencing was peripheral blood. The receptors were gathered from a woman of 80 years or more with active or convalescent COVID-19.

V and J are TRBV3-1 (or the pseudogene TRBV3-2) and TRBJ1-5, with 9 bases matching TRBD1. Germline CDR1 reads LGHDT; CDR2 reads YNNKEL (reference sequence). There are 16 residues in the CDR3. The junction had 8 bases not matched to a gene; V was cut back by 1 base and J by 7 bases. The CDR3 DNA reads as TGTGCCAGCAGCCAAGGTGGACAGGGGTCGAGCCAGCCCCAGCATTTT. Protein: CASSQGGQGSSQPQHF.

The J gene is TRBJ2-1, the V gene TRBV6-2 or TRBV6-3; possibly TRBD1 for D (5 bases). There are 15 residues in the CDR3. V lost 5 bases, J lost 5 bases, and 16 bases lay in between. From germline, CDR1 is MNHEY and CDR2 SVGEGT. The CDR3 DNA reads TGTGCCAGCAGTCCGTCCGGACATGCAAACAATGAGCAGTTCTTC. Translating it yields CASSPSGHANNEQFF.

This rearrangement joins TRBV5-4 to TRBJ2-7, with a tentative D call TRBD2 (6 bases). Trimming cost V 3 bases and J 6 bases, with 13 bases left between them. The CDR3 runs to 13 residues. Germline values: CDR1 SGHNT, CDR2 YYREEE (reference sequence). CDR3 sequence: CASSWGRDSEQYF. Here the CDR3 DNA reads TGTGCCAGCAGCTGGGGTAGGGACTCCGAGCAGTACTTC. The full variable domain, with the rest looked up from reference TRBV5-4 and TRBJ2-7, is ETGVTQSPTHLIKTRGQQVTLRCSSQSGHNTVSWYQQALGQGPQFIFQYYREEENGRGNFPPRFSGLQFPNYSSELNVNALELDDSALYLCASSWGRDSEQYFGPGTRLTVT.

The J gene is TRBJ2-5, the V gene TRBV5-1; TRBD1 is a possible D gene (6 bases). CDR3 length: 14 residues. Germline CDR1 is SGHRS and CDR2 is YFSETQ. Trimming pared 4 bases from V and 0 bases from J, leaving 10 bases between. CDR3 in DNA: TGCGCCAGCAGCGGTCAGGGGAACCAAGAGACCCAGTACTTC. Its translation is CASSGQGNQETQYF.

The rearrangement uses TRBV5-1 and TRBJ2-3, with D tentatively TRBD1 (7 bases). CDR1 and CDR2 from the germline V gene are SGHRS and YFSETQ. The CDR3 is 16 amino acids. Trimming shortened V by 2 bases and J by 2 bases, and 15 bases separated the two germline ends. The CDR3 here is CASSFGRGALTDTQYF. DNA for the CDR3: TGCGCCAGCAGCTTTGGCAGGGGGGCTCTCACAGATACGCAGTATTTT.

The CDR3 here is CASSFGTSGNTIYF. The CDR3 DNA is TGTGCCAGCAGTTTCGGGACATCCGGAAACACCATATATTTT. This sequence joins TRBV6-5 and TRBJ1-3; D might be TRBD1 (6 bases). V gave up 4 bases and J gave up 4 bases, with 11 bases separating them. Germline lookup yields CDR1 MNHEY and CDR2 SVGAGI. The CDR3 consists of 14 residues.

This chain links TRBV20-1 with TRBJ1-2; maybe TRBD1 (5 bases). The CDR3 totals 11 residues. From germline, CDR1 is DFQATT and CDR2 SNEGSKA (reference sequence). The CDR3 reads CTSSVGGADTF. CDR3 nucleotides: TGCACCTCGAGCGTTGGAGGGGCGGACACCTTC.

The V call is TRBV5-1, the J call TRBJ2-7; 9 bases align to TRBD1. CDR1 is SGHRS, CDR2 YFSETQ, per germline. CDR3 length: 14 residues. V gave up 6 bases and J gave up 2 bases; unmatched junction bases: 6. The DNA for the CDR3 is TGCGCCAGCAAGACCGGGACAGGGCCCTACGAGCAGTACTTC. Protein sequence: CASKTGTGPYEQYF.

The chain joins TRBV7-6 to TRBJ2-5; D unresolved. The CDR3 is made up of 17 amino acids. CDR1 is SGHVS and CDR2 is FNYEAQ in the germline V gene. Trimming pared 4 bases from V and 1 base from J, leaving 19 bases between. The DNA for the CDR3 is TGTGCCAGCAGCTCAATCACCCCACAAAGAGGCCAAGAGACCCAGTACTTC. Translation gives CASSSITPQRGQETQYF. The full variable domain, rest sourced from reference TRBV7-6 and TRBJ2-5, is GAGVSQSPRYKVTKRGQDVALRCDPISGHVSLYWYRQALGQGPEFLTYFNYEAQQDKSGLPNDRFSAERPEGSISTLTIQRTEQRDSAMYRCASSSITPQRGQETQYFGPGTRLLVL.

The V and J genes are TRBV20-1 and TRBJ1-2; perhaps TRBD1 as D (6 bases). The CDR3 extends over 15 amino acids. In germline, CDR1 is DFQATT, CDR2 SNEGSKA (reference sequence). The V end was cut by 3 bases, the J end by 5 bases, with 19 bases between. CDR3 residues: CSASLSRGSAYGYTF. The CDR3 nucleotides are TGCAGTGCTAGTCTGAGTAGGGGGTCAGCATATGGCTACACCTTC.

This chain joins TRBV6-6 and TRBJ2-2; D is unresolved. The CDR3 extends over 13 amino acids. Trimming took off 6 bases at V and 1 base at J, with 6 bases between the two ends. The germline gives CDR1 MNHNY, CDR2 SVGAGI (reference sequence). The CDR3: CASRTGNTGELFF. In DNA, the CDR3 is TGTGCCAGCAGGACGGGGAACACCGGGGAGCTGTTTTTT.

The chain carries TRBV7-9 and TRBJ2-7; 9 bases are a match to TRBD1. CDR1 is SEHNR and CDR2 is FQNEAQ in the germline V gene (reference sequence). V was pared by 5 bases and J by 5 bases, with 13 bases of the junction left unmatched. The CDR3 spans 16 residues. CDR3 loop: CASSRAAGTGLNEQYF. The CDR3 DNA is TGTGCCAGCAGCCGTGCAGCCGGGACAGGGCTCAACGAGCAGTACTTC.

The chain employs TRBV4-3 and TRBJ1-2; D is possibly TRBD1 (5 bases). The V end lost 2 bases, the J end lost 6 bases, and 25 bases lay between the germline ends. Germline CDR1 reads LGHNA; CDR2 reads YSLEER. CDR3 length: 18 amino acids. The CDR3 DNA follows: TGCGCCAGCAGCCAACCGCAAGGGGCCAACTTAAGGTCGGATGGCTACACCTTC. Protein product: CASSQPQGANLRSDGYTF.

This chain uses TRBV4-3 with TRBJ2-3; 8 positions match TRBD1. The trim removed 4 bases at V and 0 bases at J, leaving 6 bases unmatched. Per germline, CDR1 LGHNA and CDR2 YSLEER. CDR3 size: 16 residues. CDR3 in amino acids: CASSPWDRPSTDTQYF. The CDR3, as DNA: TGCGCCAGCAGCCCCTGGGACAGGCCTAGCACAGATACGCAGTATTTT.

The chain has TRBV5-1 and TRBJ2-7, with a weak D call TRBD1 (6 bases). The germline gives CDR1 SGHRS, CDR2 YFSETQ. The CDR3 has 14 residues. Trimming shortened V by 4 bases and J by 1 base, and 12 bases separated the two germline ends. The CDR3 nucleotides are TGCGCCAGCAGCCCCTCGGACAGTTCCTACGAGCAGTACTTC. It is translated as CASSPSDSSYEQYF.

The chain has TRBV30 and TRBJ1-3; 8 bases fit TRBD1. Germline CDR1 and CDR2: GTSNPN and SVGIG (reference sequence). V was pared by 2 bases and J by 2 bases, with 5 bases of the junction left unmatched. The CDR3 totals 15 residues. The CDR3 DNA sequence: TGTGCCTGGAGTCTCCCGGGACAGGCTGGAAACACCATATATTTT. Translation: CAWSLPGQAGNTIYF.

The rearrangement joins TRBV28 to TRBJ2-7; 8 bases agree with TRBD1. The CDR3 consists of 14 residues. Germline loops: CDR1 MDHEN, CDR2 SYDVKM. J lost 3 bases, V lost 7 bases, and 8 bases had no gene match. The CDR3 reads CASNEQGARYEQYF. CDR3 sequence (DNA): TGTGCCAGCAACGAGCAGGGGGCGCGCTACGAGCAGTACTTC.

This clone was observed a few times. The genes are TRBV2 and TRBJ1-6; 10 bases map to TRBD1. The CDR3 covers 17 residues. The V and J ends lost 2 bases and 10 bases, in that order; junction bases with no gene match: 11. The V gene's germline CDR1 is SNHLY and CDR2 FYNNEI. The CDR3 protein is CASSEKTGGGGRSPLHF. CDR3 bases: TGTGCCAGCAGTGAAAAGACAGGGGGCGGCGGAAGATCACCCCTCCACTTT.

The chain couples TRBV4-1 to TRBJ2-2; no reliable D call. Per germline, CDR1 MGHRA and CDR2 YSYEKL. This CDR3 spans 15 amino acids. Trimming took off 3 bases at V and 0 bases at J, with 8 bases between the two ends. The CDR3 coding sequence is TGCGCCAGCAGCCACTTAGACACGAACACCGGGGAGCTGTTTTTT. It translates to CASSHLDTNTGELFF.

The chain couples TRBV11-2 to TRBJ1-1; no clear D. CDR1 and CDR2 (germline): SGHAT, FQNNGV. The CDR3 has 13 residues. Trimming left V 3 bases short and J 7 bases short, with 12 bases between. CDR3 DNA: TGTGCCAGCAGCTTCAGGTTAGAGGGTGAAGCTTTCTTT. It translates to CASSFRLEGEAFF.

The sample holds many counts of this clone. V is TRBV7-3 and J is TRBJ2-2; TRBD2 might be the D (5 bases). Germline CDR1 SGHTA, CDR2 FQGTGA. V lost 6 bases to trimming and J lost 3 bases, with 32 bases between them. This CDR3 has 21 residues. The CDR3 spells CASSPGRQTDYLSTDTGELFF. In nucleotides, the CDR3 is TGTGCCAGCAGTCCTGGACGCCAAACAGACTATCTCTCGACGGACACCGGGGAGCTGTTTTTT.

The chain links TRBV6-5 to TRBJ2-1; 7 bases agree with TRBD2. The CDR3 runs to 13 residues. Germline-derived CDR1 and CDR2 are MNHEY and SVGAGI. Germline trimming cut 0 bases from V and 10 bases from J; bases unmatched to any gene: 3. For the CDR3, the DNA is TGTGCCAGCAGTTACTCCGGGGGGAGGGAGCAGTTCTTC. Translation gives CASSYSGGREQFF.

This sequence joins TRBV5-1 and TRBJ2-1; tentative D call: TRBD2 (5 bases). The CDR3 contains 14 residues. Trimming removed 3 bases from V and 6 bases from J, with 13 bases in between. Germline CDR1 SGHRS, CDR2 YFSETQ. For the CDR3, the DNA is TGCGCCAGCAGCTCCGGGGAAACTGTCAATGAGCAGTTCTTC. Its translation: CASSSGETVNEQFF.

This chain connects TRBV3-1 (or the pseudogene TRBV3-2) to TRBJ2-3; 10 bases match TRBD2. V was clipped by 4 bases and J by 2 bases; unmatched bases: 12. CDR1 and CDR2 from the germline V gene are LGHDT and YNNKEL (reference sequence). The CDR3 is 18 residues long. CDR3 protein: CASSPPDSGGTFTDTQYF. The DNA of the CDR3 is TGTGCCAGCAGCCCCCCCGATAGCGGGGGGACATTCACAGATACGCAGTATTTT.

The genes are TRBV11-2 and TRBJ1-1; 8 positions match TRBD1. Looked up from germline, CDR1 is SGHAT and CDR2 is FQNNGV. The CDR3 has 18 residues. After removal of 3 bases from V and 7 bases from J, the junction contained 19 bases not matched to a gene. CDR3 DNA sequence: TGTGCCAGCAGCTTCCCCAAGGGGACAGGTTCGACCTCTGTTGAAGCTTTCTTT. This translates into CASSFPKGTGSTSVEAFF.

This clone was detected once. The genes are TRBV18 and TRBJ1-2; D is undetermined. The germline V gene has CDR1 KGHSH and CDR2 LQKENI. V lost 3 bases and J lost 3, with 8 bases in between. This CDR3 is built from 13 residues. CDR3 coding DNA: TGTGCCAGCTCACCGACACCAGACTATGGCTACACCTTC. Its protein product is CASSPTPDYGYTF.

The V gene is TRBV10-3, the J gene TRBJ1-5; tentatively, D is TRBD1 (5 bases). The CDR3 consists of 15 residues. V lost 0 bases and J lost 6, with 12 bases in between. The germline V gene encodes CDR1 ENHRY and CDR2 SYGVKD. The CDR3 sequence: CAISESWTGGQPQHF. In DNA form, the CDR3 reads TGTGCCATCAGTGAGTCTTGGACGGGGGGTCAGCCCCAGCATTTT.

This chain connects TRBV10-3 to TRBJ2-1; TRBD2 matches at 15 bases. The germline CDR1 and CDR2 sequences are ENHRY and SYGVKD. The J segment lost 8 bases and the V segment lost 6 bases, leaving 5 bases of the junction unmatched. This CDR3 has 15 amino acids. The CDR3 DNA follows: TGTGCCATCAGCGGGGGACTAGCGGGGGGCTATGAGCAGTTCTTC. Amino acids: CAISGGLAGGYEQFF.

V and J are TRBV28 and TRBJ2-2; 8 nucleotides line up with TRBD2. Losses at the gene ends were 6 bases for V and 5 bases for J; bases not matched to a gene: 11. Germline V gene data show CDR1 as MDHEN and CDR2 as SYDVKM. The CDR3 runs 16 residues. The CDR3 DNA is TGTGCCAGCAGGACCTCGGGGGGGCCAGGGACCGGGGAGCTGTTTTTT. This encodes CASRTSGGPGTGELFF.

The chain combines TRBV28 with TRBJ1-1; D is undetermined. V was clipped by 3 bases and J by 11 bases, with 22 bases between them. CDR3 length: 15 amino acids. Germline CDR1 MDHEN, CDR2 SYDVKM. The CDR3 nucleotides are TGTGCCAGCAGTTTTCCCCCATCTTCTCCTAATCACGCTTTCTTT. Residues: CASSFPPSSPNHAFF.

Details on this clone: Different DNA sequences within this sample yield the same CDR3. The chain employs TRBV20-1 and TRBJ2-5, with D maybe TRBD2 (5 bases). V was trimmed by 6 bases and J by 5 bases, leaving 7 bases between them. CDR1 and CDR2 from the germline V gene are DFQATT and SNEGSKA (reference sequence). This CDR3 is built from 10 residues. This CDR3 reads CSAEAETQYF. CDR3 bases: TGCAGTGCGGAGGCGGAGACCCAGTACTTC.

A single count supports this clone. The chain has TRBV27 and TRBJ1-5, with TRBD1 as a possible D gene (6 bases). V was clipped by 6 bases and J by 4 bases, with 13 bases between them. This CDR3 is 14 amino acids long. The germline V gene has CDR1 MNHEY and CDR2 SMNVEV (reference sequence). The CDR3 loop reads CASSPSGHNQPQHF. CDR3 in DNA: TGTGCCAGCAGCCCTTCGGGACATAATCAGCCCCAGCATTTT.